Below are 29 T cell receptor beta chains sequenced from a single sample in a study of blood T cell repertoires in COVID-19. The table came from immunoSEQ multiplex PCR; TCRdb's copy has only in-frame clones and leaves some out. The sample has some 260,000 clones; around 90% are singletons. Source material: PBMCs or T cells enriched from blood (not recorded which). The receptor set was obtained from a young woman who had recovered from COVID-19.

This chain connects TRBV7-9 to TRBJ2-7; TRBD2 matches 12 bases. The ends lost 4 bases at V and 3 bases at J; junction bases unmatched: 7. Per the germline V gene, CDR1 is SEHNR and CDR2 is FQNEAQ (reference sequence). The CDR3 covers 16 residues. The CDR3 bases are TGTGCCAGCAGCTCAGTGTCGGGACTAGCGGGCTACGAGCAGTACTTC. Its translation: CASSSVSGLAGYEQYF.

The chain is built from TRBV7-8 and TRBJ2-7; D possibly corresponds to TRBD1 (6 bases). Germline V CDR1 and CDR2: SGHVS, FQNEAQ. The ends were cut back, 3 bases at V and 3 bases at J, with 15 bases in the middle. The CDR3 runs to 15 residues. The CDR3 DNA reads TGTGCCAGCAGCTTGATGGACAGCCTCCTCTACGAGCAGTACTTC. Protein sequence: CASSLMDSLLYEQYF.

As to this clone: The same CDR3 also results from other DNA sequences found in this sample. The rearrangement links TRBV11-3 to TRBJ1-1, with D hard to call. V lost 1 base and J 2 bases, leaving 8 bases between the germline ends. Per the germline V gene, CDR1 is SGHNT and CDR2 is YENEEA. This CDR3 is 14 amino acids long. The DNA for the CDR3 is TGTGCCAGCAGCTTAGGCGGAGTTAACACTGAAGCTTTCTTT. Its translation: CASSLGGVNTEAFF. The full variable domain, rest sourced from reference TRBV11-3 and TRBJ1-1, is EAGVVQSPRYKIIEKKQPVAFWCNPISGHNTLYWYLQNLGQGPELLIRYENEEAVDDSQLPKDRFSAERLKGVDSTLKIQPAELGDSAVYLCASSLGGVNTEAFFGQGTRLTVV.

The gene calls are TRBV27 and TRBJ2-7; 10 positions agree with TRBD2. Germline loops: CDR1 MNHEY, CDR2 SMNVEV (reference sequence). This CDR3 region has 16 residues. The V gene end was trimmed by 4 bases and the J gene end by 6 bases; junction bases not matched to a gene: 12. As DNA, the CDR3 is TGTGCCAGCAGTTCCGGCCCAGCGGGAGGGCCCCTCGAGCAGTACTTC. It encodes CASSSGPAGGPLEQYF.

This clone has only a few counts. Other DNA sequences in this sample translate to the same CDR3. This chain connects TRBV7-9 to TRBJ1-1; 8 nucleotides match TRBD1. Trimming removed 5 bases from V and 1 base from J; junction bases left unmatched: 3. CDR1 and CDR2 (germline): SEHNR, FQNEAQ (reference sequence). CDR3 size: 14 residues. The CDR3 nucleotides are TGTGCCAGCAGCCCGACAGGGGCGAACACTGAAGCTTTCTTT. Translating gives CASSPTGANTEAFF.

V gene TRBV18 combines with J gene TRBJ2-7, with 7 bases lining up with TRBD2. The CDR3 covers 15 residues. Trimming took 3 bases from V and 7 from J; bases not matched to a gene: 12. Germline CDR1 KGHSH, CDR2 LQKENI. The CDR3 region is CASSPPSGHPQEQYF. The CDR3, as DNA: TGTGCCAGCTCACCCCCTAGCGGCCACCCACAGGAGCAGTACTTC. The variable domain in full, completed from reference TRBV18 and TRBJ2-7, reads NAGVMQNPRHLVRRRGQEARLRCSPMKGHSHVYWYRQLPEEGLKFMVYLQKENIIDESGMPKERFSAEFPKEGPSILRIQQVVRGDSAAYFCASSPPSGHPQEQYFGPGTRLTVT.

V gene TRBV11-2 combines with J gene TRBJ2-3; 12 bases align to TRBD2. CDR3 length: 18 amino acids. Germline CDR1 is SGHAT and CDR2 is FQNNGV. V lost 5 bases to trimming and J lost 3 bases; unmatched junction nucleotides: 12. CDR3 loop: CASSPIGAGTSGTDTQYF. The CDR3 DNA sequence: TGTGCCAGCAGCCCCATAGGGGCGGGGACTAGCGGGACAGATACGCAGTATTTT.

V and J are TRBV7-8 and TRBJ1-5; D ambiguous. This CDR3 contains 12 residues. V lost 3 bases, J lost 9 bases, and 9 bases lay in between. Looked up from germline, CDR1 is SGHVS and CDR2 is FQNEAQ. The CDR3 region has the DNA TGTGCCAGCAGCTTTTCTGGCTCGCCCCAGCATTTT. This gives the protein CASSFSGSPQHF.

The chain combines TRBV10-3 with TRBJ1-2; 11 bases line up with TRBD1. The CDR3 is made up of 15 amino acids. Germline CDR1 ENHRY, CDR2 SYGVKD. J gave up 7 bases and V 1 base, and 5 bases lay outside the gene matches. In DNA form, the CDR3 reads TGTGCCATCAGTGAGTACGGACAGGGGGCTTTTGGCTACACCTTC. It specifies CAISEYGQGAFGYTF.

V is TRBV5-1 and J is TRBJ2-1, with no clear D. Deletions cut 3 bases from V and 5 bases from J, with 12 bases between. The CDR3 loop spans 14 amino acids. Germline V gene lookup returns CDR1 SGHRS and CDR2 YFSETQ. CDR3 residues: CASSSFGGDNEQFF. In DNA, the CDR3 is TGCGCCAGCAGCTCGTTCGGTGGTGACAATGAGCAGTTCTTC.

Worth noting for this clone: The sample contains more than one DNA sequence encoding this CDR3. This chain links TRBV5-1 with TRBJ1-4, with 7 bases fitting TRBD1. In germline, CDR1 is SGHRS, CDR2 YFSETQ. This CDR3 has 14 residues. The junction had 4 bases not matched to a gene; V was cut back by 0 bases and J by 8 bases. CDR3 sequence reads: CASSLGQGGEKLFF. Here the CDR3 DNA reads TGCGCCAGCAGCTTGGGACAGGGTGGGGAAAAACTGTTTTTT.

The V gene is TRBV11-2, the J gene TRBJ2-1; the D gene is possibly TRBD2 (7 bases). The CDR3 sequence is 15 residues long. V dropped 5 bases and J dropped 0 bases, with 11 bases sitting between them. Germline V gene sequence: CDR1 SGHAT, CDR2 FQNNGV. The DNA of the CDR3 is TGTGCCAGCAGCGGGGGGGCGAGCTCCTACAATGAGCAGTTCTTC. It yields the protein CASSGGASSYNEQFF.

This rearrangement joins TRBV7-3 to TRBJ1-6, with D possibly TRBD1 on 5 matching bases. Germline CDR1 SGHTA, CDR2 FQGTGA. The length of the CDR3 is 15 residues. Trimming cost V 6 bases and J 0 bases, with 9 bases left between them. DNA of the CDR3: TGTGCCAGCAGTTATGACAGCTCCTATAATTCACCCCTCCACTTT. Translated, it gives CASSYDSSYNSPLHF.

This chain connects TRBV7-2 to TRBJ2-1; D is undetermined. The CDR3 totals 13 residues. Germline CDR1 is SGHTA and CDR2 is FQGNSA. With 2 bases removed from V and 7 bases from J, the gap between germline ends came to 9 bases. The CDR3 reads CASSLLIDNEQFF. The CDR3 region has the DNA TGTGCCAGCAGCTTACTAATCGATAATGAGCAGTTCTTC.

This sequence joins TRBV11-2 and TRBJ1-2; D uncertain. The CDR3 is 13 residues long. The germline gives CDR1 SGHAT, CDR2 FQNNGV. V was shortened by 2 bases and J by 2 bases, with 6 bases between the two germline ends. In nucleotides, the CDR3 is TGTGCCAGCAGCTTAAGCAGGAACTATGGCTACACCTTC. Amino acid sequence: CASSLSRNYGYTF.

CDR3: CSATVSTPGWGNTEAFF. In DNA, the CDR3 is TGCAGCGCAACAGTGTCAACGCCGGGGTGGGGGAACACTGAAGCTTTCTTT. The chain uses TRBV29-1 and TRBJ1-1; D is unresolved. Germline CDR1 reads SQVTM; CDR2 reads ANQGSEA. The CDR3 sequence is 17 residues long. The germline V and J ends were trimmed by 7 bases and 1 base, with 25 bases remaining between them.

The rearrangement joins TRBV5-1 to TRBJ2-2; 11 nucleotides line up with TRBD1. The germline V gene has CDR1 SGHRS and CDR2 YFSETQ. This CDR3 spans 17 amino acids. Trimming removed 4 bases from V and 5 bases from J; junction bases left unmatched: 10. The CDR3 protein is CASSTGQGAILTGELFF. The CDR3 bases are TGCGCCAGCAGCACAGGACAGGGGGCGATTCTAACCGGGGAGCTGTTTTTT.

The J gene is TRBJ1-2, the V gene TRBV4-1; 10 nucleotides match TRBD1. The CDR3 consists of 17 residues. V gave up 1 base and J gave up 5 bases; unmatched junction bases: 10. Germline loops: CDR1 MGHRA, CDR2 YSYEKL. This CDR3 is CASSQVIRDRGVYGYTF. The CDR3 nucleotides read TGCGCCAGCAGCCAAGTCATCCGGGACAGGGGTGTTTATGGCTACACCTTC.

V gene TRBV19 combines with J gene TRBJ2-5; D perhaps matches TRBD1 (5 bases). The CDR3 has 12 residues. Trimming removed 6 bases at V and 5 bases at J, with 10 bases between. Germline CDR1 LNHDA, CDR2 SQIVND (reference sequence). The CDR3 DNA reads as TGTGCCAGTAGACAGGCCGGGGAGACCCAGTACTTC. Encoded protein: CASRQAGETQYF.

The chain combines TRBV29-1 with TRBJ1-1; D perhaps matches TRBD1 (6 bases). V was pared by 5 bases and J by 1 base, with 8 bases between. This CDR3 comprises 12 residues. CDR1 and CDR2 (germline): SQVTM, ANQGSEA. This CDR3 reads CSVSRGNTEAFF. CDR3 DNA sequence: TGCAGCGTTAGCAGGGGGAACACTGAAGCTTTCTTT.

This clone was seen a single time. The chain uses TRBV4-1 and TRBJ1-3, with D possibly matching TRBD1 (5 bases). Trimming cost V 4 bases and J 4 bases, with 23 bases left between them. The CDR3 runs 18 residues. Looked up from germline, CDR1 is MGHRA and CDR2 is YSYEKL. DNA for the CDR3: TGCGCCAGCAGCCCAGTTCACCAGGGAAAGGTGTCCGGAAACACCATATATTTT. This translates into CASSPVHQGKVSGNTIYF.

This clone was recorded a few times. The CDR3 DNA reads as TGTGCCAGCAGCTTACAGGGTGGGAGCACAGATACGCAGTATTTT. It translates to CASSLQGGSTDTQYF. The chain combines TRBV7-9 with TRBJ2-3; D perhaps matches TRBD1 (5 bases). Germline-derived CDR1 and CDR2 are SEHNR and FQNEAQ (reference sequence). The CDR3 is 15 amino acids. V lost 2 bases to trimming and J lost 0 bases, with 9 bases between them.

The CDR3 here is CASSARFGNTEAFF. The CDR3, as DNA: TGTGCCAGCAGCGCCCGGTTTGGGAACACTGAAGCTTTCTTT. This chain joins TRBV5-4 and TRBJ1-1; no clear D. The ends were cut back, 4 bases at V and 1 base at J, with 11 bases in the middle. Germline CDR1 reads SGHNT; CDR2 reads YYREEE (reference sequence). This CDR3 contains 14 residues.

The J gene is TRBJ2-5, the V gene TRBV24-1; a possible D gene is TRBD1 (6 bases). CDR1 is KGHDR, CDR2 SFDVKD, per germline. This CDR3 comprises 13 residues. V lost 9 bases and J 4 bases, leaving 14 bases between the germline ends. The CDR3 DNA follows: TGTGCCACCGCAACAGGGCTGGGAGAGACCCAGTACTTC. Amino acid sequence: CATATGLGETQYF.

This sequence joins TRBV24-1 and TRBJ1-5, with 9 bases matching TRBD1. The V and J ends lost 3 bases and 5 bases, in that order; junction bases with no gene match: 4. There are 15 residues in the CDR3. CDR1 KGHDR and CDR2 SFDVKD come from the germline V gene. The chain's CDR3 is CATSDPRTGDQPQHF. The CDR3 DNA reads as TGTGCCACCAGTGATCCACGGACAGGGGATCAGCCCCAGCATTTT.

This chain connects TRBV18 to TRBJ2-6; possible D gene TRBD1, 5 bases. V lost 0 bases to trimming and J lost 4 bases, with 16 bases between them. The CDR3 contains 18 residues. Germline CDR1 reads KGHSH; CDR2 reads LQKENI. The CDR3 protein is CASSPPDTLALGANVLTF. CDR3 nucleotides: TGTGCCAGCTCACCACCGGACACCCTCGCGCTCGGGGCCAACGTCCTGACTTTC.

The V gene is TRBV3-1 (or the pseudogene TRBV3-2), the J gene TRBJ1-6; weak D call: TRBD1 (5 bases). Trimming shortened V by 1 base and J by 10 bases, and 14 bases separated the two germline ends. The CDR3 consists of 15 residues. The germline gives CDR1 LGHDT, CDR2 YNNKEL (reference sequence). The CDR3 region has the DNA TGTGCCAGCAGCCAAGGGTGGGGGGATAGGTCACCCCTCCACTTT. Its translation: CASSQGWGDRSPLHF.

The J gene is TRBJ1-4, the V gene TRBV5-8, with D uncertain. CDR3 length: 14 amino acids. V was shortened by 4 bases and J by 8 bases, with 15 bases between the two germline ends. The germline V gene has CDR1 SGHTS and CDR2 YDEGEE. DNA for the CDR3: TGTGCCAGCAGCCGAGCCTCCCAGAGGGAAAAACTGTTTTTT. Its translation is CASSRASQREKLFF.

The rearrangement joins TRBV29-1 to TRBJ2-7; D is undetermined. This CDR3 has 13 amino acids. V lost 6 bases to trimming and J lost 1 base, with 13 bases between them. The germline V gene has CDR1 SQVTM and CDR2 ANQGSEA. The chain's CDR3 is CSVWAEGSYEQYF. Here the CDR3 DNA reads TGCAGCGTGTGGGCAGAAGGATCCTACGAGCAGTACTTC.